The 9 T cell receptor beta chains below were found in one sample sequenced in a study of cytomegalovirus exposure and HLA in healthy donors. The PCR was carried out with 60 Vbeta primers and 13 Jbeta primers. The assay was immunoSEQ multiplex PCR, and TCRdb's table has in-frame clones only and misses some. The sample is made up of about 70,000 clones, and the top ten hold 1.5% to 2% of it. Source material: PBMCs. The receptors here all came from a woman aged 25 to 45 in good health and CMV-seronegative.

V usage is TRBV30 and J usage is TRBJ1-2, with 9 bases fitting TRBD1. The CDR3 has 12 amino acids. Germline V lookup: CDR1 GTSNPN, CDR2 SVGIG (reference sequence). V was clipped by 3 bases and J by 7 bases; unmatched bases: 3. Here the CDR3 reads CAWSGQGFGYTF. The CDR3 DNA follows: TGTGCCTGGAGCGGACAGGGGTTTGGCTACACCTTC.

The chain combines TRBV10-1 with TRBJ2-3; D call uncertain. This CDR3 is built from 14 residues. Trimming took 3 bases from V and 1 from J, leaving 8 bases between them. Germline V gene data show CDR1 as WNHNN and CDR2 as SYGVQD (reference sequence). The CDR3 is CASSEGRGTDTQYF. The DNA of the CDR3 is TGCGCCAGCAGTGAAGGTCGGGGCACAGATACGCAGTATTTT.

This chain's CDR3 is CASSLRGQLNTGELFF. The DNA of the CDR3 is TGTGCCAGCTCTCTACGGGGACAGCTAAACACCGGGGAGCTGTTTTTT. This chain joins TRBV18 and TRBJ2-2, with 7 bases aligning to TRBD1. Germline CDR1 and CDR2: KGHSH and LQKENI. CDR3 length: 16 residues. With V trimmed by 6 bases and J by 2 bases, 9 bases remained unmatched.

The rearrangement links TRBV4-2 to TRBJ1-4, with no clear D. V gave up 6 bases and J gave up 2 bases, with 7 bases separating them. CDR1 and CDR2 (germline): LGHNA, YNFKEQ. The CDR3 has 13 residues. CDR3: CASRYLTNEKLFF. The CDR3 DNA reads TGTGCCAGCAGGTATCTCACTAATGAAAAACTGTTTTTT.

V usage is TRBV25-1 and J usage is TRBJ2-1, with 10 nucleotides matching TRBD1. The germline V gene has CDR1 MGHDK and CDR2 SYGVNS. The CDR3 runs to 13 residues. V dropped 8 bases and J dropped 6; count of bases not matched to a gene: 4. The CDR3: CASLDRGVNEQFF. For the CDR3, the DNA is TGTGCCAGCTTGGACAGGGGGGTCAATGAGCAGTTCTTC.

The rearrangement joins TRBV6-1 to TRBJ2-7, with TRBD1 matching over 8 bases. Germline V CDR1 and CDR2: MNHNS, SASEGT. Trimming took 4 bases from V and 5 from J; bases not matched to a gene: 10. CDR3 length: 15 amino acids. In DNA form, the CDR3 reads TGTGCCAGCAGTGTCCCTCCGGGACAGGAACACGAGCAGTACTTC. This translates into CASSVPPGQEHEQYF.

The J gene is TRBJ1-2, the V gene TRBV25-1, with D perhaps matching TRBD1 (6 bases). CDR3 length: 14 amino acids. V was trimmed by 4 bases and J by 4 bases, leaving 13 bases between them. Germline-derived CDR1 and CDR2 are MGHDK and SYGVNS. CDR3 in amino acids: CASSGNRVSYGYTF. The CDR3 DNA is TGTGCCAGCAGTGGAAACAGGGTGAGCTATGGCTACACCTTC.

The chain employs TRBV6-5 and TRBJ2-7; 7 bases line up with TRBD1. CDR1 is MNHEY, CDR2 SVGAGI, per germline. The CDR3 contains 12 residues. With V trimmed by 6 bases and J by 5 bases, 4 bases remained unmatched. CDR3 amino acids: CASSPTGDEQYF. As DNA, the CDR3 is TGTGCCAGCAGCCCTACAGGGGACGAGCAGTACTTC.

The chain couples TRBV18 to TRBJ1-1; 9 bases fit TRBD1. Losses at the gene ends were 5 bases for V and 3 bases for J; bases not matched to a gene: 7. This CDR3 has 15 residues. Germline CDR1 is KGHSH and CDR2 is LQKENI. In nucleotides, the CDR3 is TGTGCCAGCTCAGCTCGACAGGGGGGATACACTGAAGCTTTCTTT. The encoded protein is CASSARQGGYTEAFF.